This T cell receptor beta chain was retrieved from a study of T cell responses to AZD1222 COVID-19 vaccine. This CDR3 contains 15 residues. Trimming cost V 4 bases and J 4 bases; bases outside gene matches: 7. The germline V gene has CDR1 SGHTA and CDR2 FQGNSA. Assay used: immunoSEQ multiplex PCR; TCRdb lists only in-frame clones, some missing. Altogether about 140,000 clones are present, approximately 90% being singletons, with the ten largest covering roughly 4%. Broader study findings: The reported proportion of spike-specific TCRs targeting unmutated variant regions was nearly half. The study found Spike-specific TCR breadth and depth rose after two AZD1222 doses. Repertoires were obtained solely post-peak T cell response.

About this clone: Its antigen is currently unknown.

The chain couples TRBV7-2 to TRBJ1-1; 9 bases match TRBD1. The sequences come from peripheral blood, collected 28 days after the second AZD1222 dose. This sequence was found in an adult who received the AZD1222 COVID-19 vaccine. As DNA, the CDR3 is TGTGCCAGCAGCTCAGTCGACAGGGGGATCACTGAAGCTTTCTTT. Residues: CASSSVDRGITEAFF.